Below, 2 T cell receptor beta chains from the same sample are listed, as sequenced in a study of a mutant IDH1 vaccine in newly diagnosed glioma. Time point given: week 47, end of study. The study gave 300 ug of mutant IDH1 20-mer peptide per vaccine dose, with topical imiquimod. These TCRs' antigens remain unknown. Profiling relied on immunoSEQ multiplex PCR, and the TCRdb table lists in-frame clones only, not all of them. Seen here are under 60,000 clones, approximately 76% observed once, and the top ten hold more than 4%. The sequences come from PBMCs, collected from a glioma patient whose treatment included an IDH1 peptide vaccine. These receptors came from a woman in her thirties or forties with glioma. Some clones in this sample may be carry-over from other donors' samples.

This rearrangement joins TRBV4-1 to TRBJ1-2, with D possibly being TRBD1 (6 bases). Germline V gives CDR1 MGHRA, CDR2 YSYEKL. V shed 3 bases and J shed 6 bases, with 11 bases lying between them. There are 13 residues in the CDR3. The CDR3 bases are TGCGCCAGCAGCCACCGACAGGACCATGGCTACACCTTC. It is translated as CASSHRQDHGYTF.

The chain links TRBV9 to TRBJ1-1; D is uncertain. The V and J ends lost 1 base and 8 bases respectively, with 12 bases between them. The CDR3 sequence is 13 residues long. CDR1 is SGDLS and CDR2 is YYNGEE in the germline V gene. In DNA form, the CDR3 reads TGTGCCAGCAGCGTAAGTTTTTACGGCGAAGCTTTCTTT. Translation: CASSVSFYGEAFF.